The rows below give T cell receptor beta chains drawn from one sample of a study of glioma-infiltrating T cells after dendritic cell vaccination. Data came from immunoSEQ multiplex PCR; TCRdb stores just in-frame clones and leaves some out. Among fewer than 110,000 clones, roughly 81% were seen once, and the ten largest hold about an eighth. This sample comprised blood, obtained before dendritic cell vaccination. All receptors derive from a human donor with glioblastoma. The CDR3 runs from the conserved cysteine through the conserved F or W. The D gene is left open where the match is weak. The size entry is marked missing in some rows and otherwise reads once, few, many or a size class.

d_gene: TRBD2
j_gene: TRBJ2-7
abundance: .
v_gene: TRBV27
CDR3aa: CASRGTTSGGSPYEQYF
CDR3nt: TGTGCCAGCAGGGGTACGACTAGCGGGGGGTCCCCCTACGAGCAGTACTTC

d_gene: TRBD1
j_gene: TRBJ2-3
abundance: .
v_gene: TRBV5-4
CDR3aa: CASVDRGASDTQYF
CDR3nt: TGTGCCAGCGTAGACAGGGGCGCATCAGATACGCAGTATTTT

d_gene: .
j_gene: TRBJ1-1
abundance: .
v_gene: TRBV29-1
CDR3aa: CSVAGVNTEAFF
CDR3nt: TGCAGCGTTGCAGGGGTGAACACTGAAGCTTTCTTT

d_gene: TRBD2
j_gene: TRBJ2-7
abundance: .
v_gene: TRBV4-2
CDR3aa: CASSRNLGGGSNEQYF
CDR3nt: TGTGCCAGCAGCCGTAATCTGGGGGGGGGTAGCAACGAGCAGTACTTC

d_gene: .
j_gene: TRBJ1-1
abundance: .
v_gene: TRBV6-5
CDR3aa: CASSYASVGGTEAFF
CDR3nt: TGTGCCAGCAGTTACGCGTCGGTGGGGGGGACTGAAGCTTTCTTT

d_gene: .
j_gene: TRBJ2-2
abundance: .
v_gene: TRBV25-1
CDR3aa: CASMTENTGELFF
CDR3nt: TGTGCCAGCATGACAGAAAACACCGGGGAGCTGTTTTTT

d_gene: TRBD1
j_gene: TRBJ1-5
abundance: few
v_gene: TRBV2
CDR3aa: CASSEGQGGRNQPQHF
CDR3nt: TGTGCCAGCAGTGAGGGACAGGGGGGAAGGAATCAGCCCCAGCATTTT

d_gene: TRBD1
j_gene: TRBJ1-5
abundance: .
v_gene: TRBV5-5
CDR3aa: CASSLARGRGQPQHF
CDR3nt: TGTGCCAGCAGCTTGGCGAGGGGGCGCGGGCAGCCCCAGCATTTT

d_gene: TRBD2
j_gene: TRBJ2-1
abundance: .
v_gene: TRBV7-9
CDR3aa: CASSRLAGGSSYNEQFF
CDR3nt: TGTGCCAGCAGTAGACTAGCGGGGGGGAGCTCCTACAATGAGCAGTTCTTC

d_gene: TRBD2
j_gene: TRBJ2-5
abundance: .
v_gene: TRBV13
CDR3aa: CASSLGTSGRGPQETQYF
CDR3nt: TGTGCCAGCAGCCTCGGGACTAGCGGGCGGGGGCCTCAAGAGACCCAGTACTTC

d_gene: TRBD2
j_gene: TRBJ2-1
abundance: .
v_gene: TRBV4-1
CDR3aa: CATQASGGSYNEQFF
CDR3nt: TGCGCCACCCAGGCTAGCGGGGGTTCCTACAATGAGCAGTTCTTC

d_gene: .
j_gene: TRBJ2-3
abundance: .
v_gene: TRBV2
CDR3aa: CASTPSDTQYF
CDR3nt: TGTGCCAGCACCCCTAGTGATACGCAGTATTTT

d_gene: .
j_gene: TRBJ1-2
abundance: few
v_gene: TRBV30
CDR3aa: CAWSVAGGATVELYGYTF
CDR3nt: TGTGCCTGGAGTGTTGCTGGGGGGGCCACCGTCGAATTATATGGCTACACCTTC

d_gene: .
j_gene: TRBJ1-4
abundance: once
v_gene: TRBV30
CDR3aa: CAWSDGLNNEKLFF
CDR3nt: TGTGCCTGGAGTGATGGGCTAAATAATGAAAAACTGTTTTTT

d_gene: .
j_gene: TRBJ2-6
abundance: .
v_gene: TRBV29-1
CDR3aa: CSVDPTGANVLTF
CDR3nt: TGCAGCGTTGACCCAACAGGGGCCAACGTCCTGACTTTC

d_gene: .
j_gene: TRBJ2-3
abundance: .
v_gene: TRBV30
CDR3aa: CAWILGSSTDTQYF
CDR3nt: TGTGCCTGGATTTTGGGCTCTAGCACAGATACGCAGTATTTT

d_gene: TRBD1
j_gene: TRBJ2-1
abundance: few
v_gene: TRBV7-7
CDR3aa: CASSADRGNEQFF
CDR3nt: TGTGCTAGCAGCGCCGACAGGGGGAATGAGCAGTTCTTC

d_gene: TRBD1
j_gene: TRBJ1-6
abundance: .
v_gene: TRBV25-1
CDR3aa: CASSAQSGTGNSPLHF
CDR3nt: TGTGCCAGCAGTGCTCAATCCGGGACAGGGAACTCACCCCTCCACTTT

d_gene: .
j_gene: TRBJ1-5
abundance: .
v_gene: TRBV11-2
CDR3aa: CASSNTGMGNQPQHF
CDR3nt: TGTGCCAGCAGTAACACAGGAATGGGAAATCAGCCCCAGCATTTT

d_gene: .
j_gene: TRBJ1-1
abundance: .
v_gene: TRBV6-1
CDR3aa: CASSEEDFLNTEAFF
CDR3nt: TGTGCCAGCAGTGAGGAGGACTTCCTGAACACTGAAGCTTTCTTT

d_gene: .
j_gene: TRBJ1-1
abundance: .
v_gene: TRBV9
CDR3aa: CASSVGVGVNTEAFF
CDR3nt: TGTGCCAGCAGCGTAGGGGTGGGAGTGAACACTGAAGCTTTCTTT

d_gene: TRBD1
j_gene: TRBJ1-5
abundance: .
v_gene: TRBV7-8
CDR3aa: CASSLSGQGFFQHF
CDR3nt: TGTGCCAGCAGCTTATCGGGACAGGGTTTCTTCCAGCATTTT

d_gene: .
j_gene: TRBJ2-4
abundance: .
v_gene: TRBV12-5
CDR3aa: CASGLVLQALAKNIQYF
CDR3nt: TGTGCTAGTGGTTTGGTACTACAGGCACTAGCCAAAAACATTCAGTACTTC

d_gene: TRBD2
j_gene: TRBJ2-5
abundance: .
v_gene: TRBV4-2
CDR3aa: CASSQDNQGGDQETQYF
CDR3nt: TGTGCCAGCAGCCAAGATAATCAGGGAGGGGACCAAGAGACCCAGTACTTC

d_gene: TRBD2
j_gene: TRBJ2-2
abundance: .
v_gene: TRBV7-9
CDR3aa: CASSLIQGGIGELFF
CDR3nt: TGTGCCAGCAGCTTAATCCAGGGAGGGATCGGGGAGCTGTTTTTT

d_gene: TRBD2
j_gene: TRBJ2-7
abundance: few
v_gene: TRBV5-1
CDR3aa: CASSPLGRGPYEQYF
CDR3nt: TGCGCCAGCAGCCCGTTGGGGAGGGGACCCTACGAGCAGTACTTC

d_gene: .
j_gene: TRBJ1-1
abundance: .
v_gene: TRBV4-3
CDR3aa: CASSQGRSRNTEAFF
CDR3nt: TGCGCCAGCAGCCAAGGACGGAGCAGGAACACTGAAGCTTTCTTT

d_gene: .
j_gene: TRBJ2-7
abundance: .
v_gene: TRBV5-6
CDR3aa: CASSFTRGGRYEQYF
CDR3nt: TGTGCCAGCAGCTTTACGAGGGGGGGCCGCTACGAGCAGTACTTC

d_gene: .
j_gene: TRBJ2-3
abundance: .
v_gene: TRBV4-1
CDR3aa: CASSQVMDTQYF
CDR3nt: TGCGCCAGCAGCCAAGTTATGGATACGCAGTATTTT

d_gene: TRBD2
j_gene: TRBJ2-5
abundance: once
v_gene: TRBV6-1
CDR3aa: CASSEGTSGGRQYF
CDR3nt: TGTGCCAGCAGTGAAGGGACTAGCGGGGGGCGGCAGTACTTC

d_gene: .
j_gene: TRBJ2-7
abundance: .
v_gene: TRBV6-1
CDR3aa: CASGSGPGSVYEQYF
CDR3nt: TGTGCCAGCGGATCCGGGCCGGGGAGTGTCTACGAGCAGTACTTC

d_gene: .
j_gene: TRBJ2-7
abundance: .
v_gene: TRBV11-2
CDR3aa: CASSLDLGFAYEQYF
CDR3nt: TGTGCCAGCAGCTTAGATCTAGGTTTCGCCTACGAGCAGTACTTC

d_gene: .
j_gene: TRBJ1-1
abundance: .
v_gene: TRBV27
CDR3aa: CASSLMGPVNTEAFF
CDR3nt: TGTGCCAGCAGTTTAATGGGGCCGGTGAACACTGAAGCTTTCTTT

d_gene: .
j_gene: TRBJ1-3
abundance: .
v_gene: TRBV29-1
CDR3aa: CSVEGEGDTIYF
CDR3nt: TGCAGCGTTGAAGGAGAGGGGGACACCATATATTTT

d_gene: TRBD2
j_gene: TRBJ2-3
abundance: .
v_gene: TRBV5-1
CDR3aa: CASSSATSGNKDTQYF
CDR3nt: TGCGCCAGCAGCTCGGCGACTAGCGGGAATAAGGATACGCAGTATTTT

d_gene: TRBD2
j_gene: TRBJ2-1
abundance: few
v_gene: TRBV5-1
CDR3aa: CASPGGYNEQFF
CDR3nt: TGCGCCAGCCCCGGGGGGTACAATGAGCAGTTCTTC

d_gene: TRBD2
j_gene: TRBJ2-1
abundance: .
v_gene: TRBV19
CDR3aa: CATHSGGAGYEQFF
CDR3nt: TGTGCCACTCATAGCGGGGGGGCTGGCTATGAGCAGTTCTTC

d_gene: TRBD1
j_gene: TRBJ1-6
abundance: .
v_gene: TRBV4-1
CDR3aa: CASSQAGTGYNSPLHF
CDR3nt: TGCGCCAGCAGCCAAGCCGGGACAGGATATAATTCACCCCTCCACTTT

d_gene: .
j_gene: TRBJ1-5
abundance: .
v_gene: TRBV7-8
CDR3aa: CASSADRLFSNQPQHF
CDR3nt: TGTGCCAGCAGCGCCGACAGGCTATTTAGCAATCAGCCCCAGCATTTT

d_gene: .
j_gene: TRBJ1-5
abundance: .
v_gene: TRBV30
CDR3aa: CAWSAGIVRNQPQHF
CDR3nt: TGTGCCTGGAGTGCGGGGATCGTGAGGAATCAGCCCCAGCATTTT

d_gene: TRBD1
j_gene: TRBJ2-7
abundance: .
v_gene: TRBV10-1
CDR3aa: CASSESGGMDEQYF
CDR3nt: TGCGCCAGCAGTGAATCAGGGGGAATGGACGAGCAGTACTTC

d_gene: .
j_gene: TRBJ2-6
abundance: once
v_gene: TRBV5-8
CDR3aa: CASSPRLAGANVLTF
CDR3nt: TGTGCCAGCAGCCCCCGACTAGCTGGGGCCAACGTCCTGACTTTC

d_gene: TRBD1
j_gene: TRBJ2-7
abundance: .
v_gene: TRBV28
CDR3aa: CASSLTRTGGATEQYF
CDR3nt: TGTGCCAGCAGTTTAACCCGAACAGGGGGCGCAACCGAGCAGTACTTC

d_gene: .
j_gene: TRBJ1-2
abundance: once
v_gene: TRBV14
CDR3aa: CASSPLYGQPNYGYTF
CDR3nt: TGTGCCAGCAGCCCCCTCTATGGACAGCCGAACTATGGCTACACCTTC

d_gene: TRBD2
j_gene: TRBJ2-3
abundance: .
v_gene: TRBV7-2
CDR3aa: CASSSTSGPTDTQYF
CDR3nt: TGTGCCAGCAGCTCCACTAGCGGACCCACAGATACGCAGTATTTT

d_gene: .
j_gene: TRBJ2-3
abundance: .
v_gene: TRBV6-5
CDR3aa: CASQRTGVGDTQYF
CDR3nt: TGTGCCAGCCAGAGGACCGGGGTCGGGGATACGCAGTATTTT

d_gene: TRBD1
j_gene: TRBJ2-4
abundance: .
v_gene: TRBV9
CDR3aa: CASAGTGTKNIQYF
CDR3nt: TGTGCCAGCGCAGGGACAGGGACCAAAAACATTCAGTACTTC

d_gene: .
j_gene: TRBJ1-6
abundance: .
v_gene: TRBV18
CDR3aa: CASSPPGGYSPLHF
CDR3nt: TGTGCCAGCTCACCACCGGGGGGTTATTCACCCCTCCACTTT